Presented here are 19 T cell receptor beta chains from one specimen sequenced in a study of T cells in Graves' hyperthyroidism and ophthalmopathy. Researchers took RNA transcripts and amplified the TCR beta CDR3 regions from them. The HTBI primer set served for first-round RT-PCR of the TCR CDR3. MiXCR was run by TCRdb on the multiplex PCR reads, yielding one entry per CDR3 protein. Among over 700,000 distinct CDR3 sequences, just over 35% were seen once, and the ten largest hold less than 35%. Sequencing used blood. These receptors were obtained from a woman in her 40s with Graves' hyperthyroidism.

The chain employs TRBV7-9 and TRBJ1-5, with 8 bases lining up with TRBD1. V gave up 5 bases and J gave up 7 bases; unmatched junction bases: 10. CDR3 length: 15 residues. Germline CDR1 is SEHNR and CDR2 is FQNEAQ (reference sequence). This chain's CDR3 is CASSQFRGPGQPQHF. CDR3 DNA sequence: TGTGCCAGCAGCCAATTCAGGGGGCCGGGGCAGCCCCAGCATTTT.

In this sample, this clonotype turned up many times. Here the CDR3 DNA reads TGTGCCAGCAGCCCTAGCGGGGCCGACTCCTACGAGCAGTACTTC. Protein sequence: CASSPSGADSYEQYF. The chain couples TRBV7-2 to TRBJ2-7, with 9 positions matching TRBD2. V lost 5 bases and J lost 0; bases outside the gene matches: 5. The germline gives CDR1 SGHTA, CDR2 FQGNSA. This CDR3 has 15 amino acids.

The chain recombines TRBV5-1 with TRBJ1-1; TRBD1 aligns across 8 bases. CDR1 is SGHRS, CDR2 YFSETQ, per germline. After removal of 3 bases from V and 0 bases from J, the junction contained 7 bases not matched to a gene. This CDR3 contains 16 residues. CDR3: CASSWGTGRMNTEAFF. In DNA, the CDR3 is TGCGCCAGCAGCTGGGGGACAGGCAGAATGAACACTGAAGCTTTCTTT.

As concerns this clonotype: The missing conserved phenylalanine or tryptophan at the end of this CDR3 makes a read error likely. Because the CDR3's place on the DNA is in doubt, the DNA is left out and the CDR3 is given as listed by TCRdb. The gene calls are TRBV19 and TRBJ1-5; the table's D gene call, TRBD1, was not cross checked with the DNA. The CDR3 sequence runs 9 residues, both termini included. Germline-derived CDR1 and CDR2 are LNHDA and SQIVND (reference sequence). CDR3 sequence reads: CASSITGGQ.

On this clonotype itself: A read error may explain this, as a much larger clone is one base away. This chain connects TRBV7-6 to TRBJ2-7; 7 bases fit TRBD2. CDR3 size: 16 residues. With V trimmed by 4 bases and J by 1 base, 10 bases remained unmatched. Germline V gene data show CDR1 as SGHVS and CDR2 as FNYEAQ. The CDR3 coding sequence is TGTGCCAGCAGCTCAGGAAGCGGGGAAGGGTCCTACGAGCAGTACTTC. As protein: CASSSGSGEGSYEQYF.

This rearrangement joins TRBV12-5 to TRBJ1-6; D is uncertain. The CDR3 totals 15 residues. The V gene's germline CDR1 is LGHNT and CDR2 FRNRAP. The V and J ends lost 4 bases and 7 bases respectively, with 14 bases between them. The CDR3 nucleotides read TGTGCTAGTGGTTCCTGGCAGGCGCTGAATTCACCCCTCCACTTT. Protein: CASGSWQALNSPLHF. Filled out from reference TRBV12-5 and TRBJ1-6, the complete variable domain reads DARVTQTPRHKVTEMGQEVTMRCQPILGHNTVFWYRQTMMQGLELLAYFRNRAPLDDSGMPKDRFSAEMPDATLATLKIQPSEPRDSAVYFCASGSWQALNSPLHFGNGTRLTVT.

The chain is built from TRBV7-2 and TRBJ2-6; D not certain. The CDR3 length is 17 residues. Germline lookup yields CDR1 SGHTA and CDR2 FQGNSA. V was pared by 5 bases and J by 3 bases, with 17 bases between. CDR3 sequence: CASSQESAPGGANVLTF. The DNA of the CDR3 is TGTGCCAGCAGCCAAGAAAGTGCCCCGGGTGGGGCCAACGTCCTGACTTTC.

As for this clonotype: Since a much larger clone is just one base distant, this may be a read error. The chain links TRBV6-1 to TRBJ2-7, with D tentatively TRBD2 (6 bases). V was trimmed by 6 bases and J by 10 bases, leaving 16 bases between them. This CDR3 is 12 amino acids long. Germline CDR1 is MNHNS and CDR2 is SASEGT. The CDR3 nucleotides are TGTGCCAGCAGCCCCCCTGGGGGGATCCAGTACTTC. Translation: CASSPPGGIQYF.

There are many counts of this clonotype. The V and J genes are TRBV20-1 and TRBJ1-1, with 10 bases that match TRBD1. This CDR3 is built from 15 residues. J gave up 1 base and V 2 bases, and 4 bases lay outside the gene matches. Germline CDR1 reads DFQATT; CDR2 reads SNEGSKA (reference sequence). The CDR3 region has the DNA TGCAGTGCTAGAATGGGGACAGGGGAGAACACTGAAGCTTTCTTT. It encodes CSARMGTGENTEAFF.

The chain is built from TRBV5-4 and TRBJ1-5; D unresolved. Germline V gene data show CDR1 as SGHNT and CDR2 as YYREEE (reference sequence). Deletions cut 4 bases from V and 5 bases from J, with 7 bases between. The CDR3 consists of 12 residues. CDR3 region: CASSEPYQPQHF. The CDR3 nucleotides are TGTGCCAGCAGCGAACCGTATCAGCCCCAGCATTTT.

This clonotype was seen a few times. V and J are TRBV6-5 and TRBJ1-5, with unresolved D. CDR3 length: 15 amino acids. Trimming shortened V by 7 bases and J by 1 base, and 14 bases separated the two germline ends. The germline CDR1 and CDR2 sequences are MNHEY and SVGAGI. The CDR3 DNA sequence: TGTGCCAGCAAAGTCGGGCAGGACAGCAATCAGCCCCAGCATTTT. Translation gives CASKVGQDSNQPQHF.

For this clonotype: This may come from a read error, since a much larger clone is one base off. The chain links TRBV7-3 to TRBJ1-5; D might be TRBD1 (5 bases). Germline V gene lookup returns CDR1 SGHTA and CDR2 FQGTGA. The V and J ends lost 0 bases and 5 bases respectively, with 11 bases between them. The CDR3 length is 15 residues. The CDR3 DNA is TGTGCCAGCAGCTTAACTTCAGGCAGGGATCAGCCCCAGCATTTT. Protein: CASSLTSGRDQPQHF.

DNA of the CDR3: TGTGCCAGCAGCTTGGGACCCTCTTTATCTACGCCCTATGGCTACACCTTC. It is translated as CASSLGPSLSTPYGYTF. The rearrangement uses TRBV13 and TRBJ1-2; a weak D match, TRBD1 (5 bases). The germline V gene encodes CDR1 PRHDT and CDR2 FYEKMQ (reference sequence). The CDR3 length is 17 residues. The V and J ends lost 3 bases and 4 bases respectively, with 21 bases between them.

A single count supports this clonotype. The CDR3 sequence is CASSVLQGARETQYF. For the CDR3, the DNA is TGTGCCAGCAGCGTTCTTCAAGGGGCACGGGAGACCCAGTACTTC. The V call is TRBV9, the J call TRBJ2-5, with TRBD1 as a possible D gene (5 bases). The CDR3 is made up of 15 amino acids. In germline, CDR1 is SGDLS, CDR2 YYNGEE. Trimming took 2 bases from V and 5 from J, leaving 16 bases between them.

Ten or more counts support this clonotype. J is TRBJ1-1 and V is TRBV5-8; D unresolved. The germline V gene has CDR1 SGHTS and CDR2 YDEGEE. Trimming took off 1 base at V and 0 bases at J, with 10 bases between the two ends. The CDR3 sequence is 15 residues long. Written as DNA, the CDR3 is TGTGCCAGCAGCTTGATGAGCGGCATGAACACTGAAGCTTTCTTT. Its translation is CASSLMSGMNTEAFF.

At least ten counts were recorded for this clonotype. This chain joins TRBV7-6 and TRBJ2-2; 8 bases agree with TRBD2. V trimming: 2 bases; J trimming: 4 bases; junction bases outside the gene matches: 9. CDR3 length equals 17 residues. Germline V lookup: CDR1 SGHVS, CDR2 FNYEAQ. CDR3: CASSLRWGLGSTGELFF. In DNA, the CDR3 is TGTGCCAGCAGCTTAAGGTGGGGACTAGGATCCACCGGGGAGCTGTTTTTT.

V usage is TRBV2 and J usage is TRBJ2-7, with TRBD1 matching over 9 bases. Germline lookup yields CDR1 SNHLY and CDR2 FYNNEI. The CDR3 totals 14 residues. With V trimmed by 4 bases and J by 2 bases, 3 bases remained unmatched. CDR3 residues: CASSGQGVPYEQYF. CDR3 nucleotide sequence: TGTGCCAGCAGTGGACAGGGGGTCCCCTACGAGCAGTACTTC.

This clonotype is a singleton in its sample. The chain uses TRBV7-2 and TRBJ1-5, with TRBD1 matching 10 bases. With V trimmed by 6 bases and J by 5 bases, 7 bases remained unmatched. The CDR3 sequence is 15 residues long. Germline V gene sequence: CDR1 SGHTA, CDR2 FQGNSA. For the CDR3, the DNA is TGTGCCAGCAGTAGACAGGGGGCGCGAGATCAGCCCCAGCATTTT. This gives the protein CASSRQGARDQPQHF.

This clonotype showed up many times. The chain's CDR3 is CASSQTGSRTQYF. DNA of the CDR3: TGCGCCAGCAGCCAGACGGGATCACGGACCCAGTACTTC. This chain joins TRBV4-3 and TRBJ2-5, with D possibly TRBD2 on 5 matching bases. This CDR3 has 13 residues. Trimming pared 3 bases from V and 7 bases from J, leaving 12 bases between. The germline CDR1 and CDR2 sequences are LGHNA and YSLEER.